What follows describes a single T cell receptor beta chain. This specimen belongs to a study of control samples from healthy donors and cancer patients. The data were produced by immunoSEQ multiplex PCR, yet TCRdb's version contains in-frame clones alone and is incomplete. The sample has approximately 130,000 clones; around 87% are singletons. The CDR3 contains 14 residues. CDR1 SGHKS and CDR2 YYEKEE come from the germline V gene (reference sequence). V was pared by 5 bases and J by 8 bases, with 16 bases between. The clonotype comes from a man in his sixties in good health. The rearrangement uses TRBV5-5 and TRBJ1-4; D possibly corresponds to TRBD1 (5 bases). The sequenced sample was blood. CDR3 sequence (DNA): TGTGCCAGCAGTTGGGACCAGAGAGGCGAAAAACTGTTTTTT. As protein: CASSWDQRGEKLFF.